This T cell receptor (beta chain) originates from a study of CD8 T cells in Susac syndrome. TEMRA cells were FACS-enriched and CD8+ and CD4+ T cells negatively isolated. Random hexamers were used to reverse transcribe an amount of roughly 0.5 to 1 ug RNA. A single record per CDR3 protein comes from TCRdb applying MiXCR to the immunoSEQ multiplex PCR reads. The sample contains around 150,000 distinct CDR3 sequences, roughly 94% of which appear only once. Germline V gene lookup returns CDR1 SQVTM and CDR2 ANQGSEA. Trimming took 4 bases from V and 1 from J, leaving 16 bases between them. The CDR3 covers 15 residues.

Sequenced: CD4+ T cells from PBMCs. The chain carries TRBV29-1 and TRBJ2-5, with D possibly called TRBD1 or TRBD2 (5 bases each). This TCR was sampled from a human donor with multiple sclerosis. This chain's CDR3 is CSVAWGRGSQETQYF. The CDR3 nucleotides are TGCAGCGTTGCGTGGGGGAGAGGATCCCAAGAGACCCAGTACTTC. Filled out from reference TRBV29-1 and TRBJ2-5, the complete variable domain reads SAVISQKPSRDICQRGTSLTIQCQVDSQVTMMFWYRQQPGQSLTLIATANQGSEATYESGFVIDKFPISRPNLTFSTLTVSNMSPEDSSIYLCSVAWGRGSQETQYFGPGTRLLVL.